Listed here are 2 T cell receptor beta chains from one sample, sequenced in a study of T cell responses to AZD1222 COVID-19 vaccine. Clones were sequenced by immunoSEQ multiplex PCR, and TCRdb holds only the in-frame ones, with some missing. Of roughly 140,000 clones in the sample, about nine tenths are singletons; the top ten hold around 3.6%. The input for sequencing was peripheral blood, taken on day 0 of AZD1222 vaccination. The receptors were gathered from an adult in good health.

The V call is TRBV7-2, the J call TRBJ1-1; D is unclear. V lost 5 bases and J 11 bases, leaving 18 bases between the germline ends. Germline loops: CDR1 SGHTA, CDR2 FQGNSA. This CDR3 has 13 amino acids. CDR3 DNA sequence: TGTGCCAGCAGCGCCTATGAAGGCCTGTCGGCTTTCTTT. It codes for CASSAYEGLSAFF. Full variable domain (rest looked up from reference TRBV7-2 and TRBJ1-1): GAGVSQSPSNKVTEKGKDVELRCDPISGHTALYWYRQSLGQGLEFLIYFQGNSAPDKSGLPSDRFSAERTGGSVSTLTIQRTQQEDSAVYLCASSAYEGLSAFFGQGTRLTVV.

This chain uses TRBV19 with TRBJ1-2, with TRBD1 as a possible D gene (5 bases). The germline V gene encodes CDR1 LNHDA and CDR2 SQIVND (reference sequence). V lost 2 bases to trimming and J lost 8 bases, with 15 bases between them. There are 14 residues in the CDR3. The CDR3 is CASSILTDSLGYTF. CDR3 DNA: TGTGCCAGTAGTATACTCACAGACAGTTTGGGCTACACCTTC.